These T cell receptor beta chains were read from a single sample in a study of T cells in Graves' hyperthyroidism and ophthalmopathy. TCRdb re-called the multiplex PCR reads through MiXCR, storing one row per CDR3 protein. Of about 600,000 distinct CDR3 sequences listed, 14% are singletons. Sample: blood. The receptors originated from a woman aged 18-35 years with Graves' ophthalmopathy. Each CDR3 is given without its conserved first and last residue.

>12|TRBV6-2/TRBV6-3|TRBJ2-6
ASSKDSGANVLT
>12|TRBV11-2|TRBJ2-7
ASSLAARSYEQY
>10|TRBV20-1|TRBJ2-3
SARPGADTQY
>9|TRBV25-1|TRBJ1-1
ASRVWTEAF
>12|TRBV11-3|TRBJ2-1
ASSLEGEWDEQF
>13|TRBV6-2/TRBV6-3|TRBJ2-2
ASRPDRGHTGELF
>16|TRBV28|TRBJ2-3
ASSLKAGSPHSTDTQY
>13|TRBV29-1|TRBJ2-7
SVEDGGRQGNEQY
>11|TRBV30|TRBJ1-4
AWSRGSNEKLF
>13|TRBV19|TRBJ1-3
ASSIMGSPGNTIY
>11|TRBV11-1|TRBJ2-1
ASSQGLAGEQF
>8|TRBV29-1|TRBJ2-3
SVSADTQY
>15|TRBV5-4|TRBJ2-5
ASSSGTRGGGQETQY
>12|TRBV2|TRBJ2-5
ASTYVEARGAQY
>16|TRBV2|TRBJ2-6
ASRWGGSPYGRANVLT
>11|TRBV6-1|TRBJ1-2
ASKRDPNYGYT
>15|TRBV7-6|TRBJ2-2
ASSPHSWRENTGELF
>15|TRBV15|TRBJ1-2
ATSRTTDRGGPYGYT
>14|TRBV2|TRBJ2-7
ASSEPPATGAYEQY
>10|TRBV12-3/TRBV12-4|TRBJ1-1
ASSSQKPEAF
>14|TRBV11-2|TRBJ1-5
ASSLSGLFRNQPQH
>12|TRBV7-2|TRBJ1-4
ASNNRGANEKLF
>12|TRBV25-1|TRBJ1-2
ASSVRQGLYGYT
>11|TRBV30|TRBJ1-2
ACIPEDNYGYT